These T cell receptor beta chains were read from a single sample in a study of human T cells and chemical hapten exposure. TCRdb called the RACE reads again in MiXCR, with one record for every CDR3 protein. Among about 180,000 distinct CDR3 sequences listed, 25% to 35% were seen once. The sample here was whole blood, taken in connection with sensitization to the hapten diphenylcyclopropenone (DPC). The receptors were sampled from a woman aged 30 to 39 with alopecia areata. Some clones in this sample may be carry-over from other donors' samples. CDR3s include the opening cysteine and the closing phenylalanine or tryptophan. A D gene is named only where the DNA matches it firmly. Expanded clones get a size class; other rows say once, few or many, or leave the size out.

d_call: TRBD1
v_call: TRBV4-3
clone_size: many
j_call: TRBJ1-2
cdr3_aa: CASSESRDRPYGYTF
cdr3_nt: TGCGCCAGCAGCGAAAGCCGGGACAGGCCCTATGGCTACACCTTC

d_call: TRBD2
v_call: TRBV6-2/TRBV6-3
clone_size: -
j_call: TRBJ2-7
cdr3_aa: CASSTPSGSSYEQYF
cdr3_nt: TGTGCCAGCAGTACCCCTAGCGGGAGCTCCTACGAGCAGTACTTC

d_call: -
v_call: TRBV5-6
clone_size: -
j_call: TRBJ1-5
cdr3_aa: CASSLGSRDSNQPQHF
cdr3_nt: TGTGCCAGCAGCTTGGGATCCAGGGATAGCAATCAGCCCCAGCATTTT

d_call: TRBD1
v_call: TRBV11-1
clone_size: few
j_call: TRBJ1-2
cdr3_aa: CASSQGGPPYGYTF
cdr3_nt: TGTGCCAGCAGCCAAGGGGGCCCACCCTATGGCTACACCTTC

d_call: -
v_call: TRBV11-2
clone_size: -
j_call: TRBJ2-3
cdr3_aa: CASSSGTLTLDTQYF
cdr3_nt: TGTGCCAGCAGCTCCGGGACATTGACCTTAGATACGCAGTATTTT

d_call: -
v_call: TRBV5-1
clone_size: few
j_call: TRBJ1-3
cdr3_aa: CASSLERPTSGNTIYF
cdr3_nt: TGCGCCAGCAGCTTGGAAAGACCGACCTCTGGAAACACCATATATTTT

d_call: -
v_call: TRBV28
clone_size: few
j_call: TRBJ1-6
cdr3_aa: CASSTHPSPLHF
cdr3_nt: TGTGCCAGCAGTACCCACCCTTCACCCCTCCACTTT

d_call: TRBD1
v_call: TRBV6-2/TRBV6-3
clone_size: -
j_call: TRBJ2-1
cdr3_aa: CASSSPRQGAYEQFF
cdr3_nt: TGTGCCAGCAGTAGCCCCAGACAGGGGGCATATGAGCAGTTCTTC

d_call: -
v_call: TRBV29-1
clone_size: few
j_call: TRBJ1-4
cdr3_aa: CSVQAAINEKLFF
cdr3_nt: TGCAGCGTTCAAGCAGCAATTAATGAAAAACTGTTTTTT

d_call: TRBD1
v_call: TRBV30
clone_size: few
j_call: TRBJ1-5
cdr3_aa: CAWSAGGDQPQHF
cdr3_nt: TGTGCCTGGAGTGCAGGGGGGGATCAGCCCCAGCATTTT

d_call: TRBD1
v_call: TRBV11-1
clone_size: few
j_call: TRBJ2-1
cdr3_aa: CASSLITGEEQFF
cdr3_nt: TGTGCCAGCAGCTTAATCACAGGGGAAGAGCAGTTCTTC

d_call: -
v_call: TRBV29-1
clone_size: few
j_call: TRBJ2-7
cdr3_aa: CSVYRDGVNEQYF
cdr3_nt: TGCAGCGTTTACCGGGACGGGGTTAACGAGCAGTACTTC